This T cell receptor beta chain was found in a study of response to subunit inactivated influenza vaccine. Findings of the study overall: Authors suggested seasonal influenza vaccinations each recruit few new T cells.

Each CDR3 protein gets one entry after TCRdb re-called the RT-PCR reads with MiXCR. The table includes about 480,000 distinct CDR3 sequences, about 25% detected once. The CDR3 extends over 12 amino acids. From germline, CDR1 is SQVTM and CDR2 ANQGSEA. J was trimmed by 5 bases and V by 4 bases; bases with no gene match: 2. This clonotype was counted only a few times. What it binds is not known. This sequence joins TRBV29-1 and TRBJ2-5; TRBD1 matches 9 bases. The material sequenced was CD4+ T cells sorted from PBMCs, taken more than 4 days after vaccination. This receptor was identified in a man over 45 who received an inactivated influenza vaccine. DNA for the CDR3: TGCAGCGTTGGACAGGGGGTCGAGACCCAGTACTTC. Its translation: CSVGQGVETQYF. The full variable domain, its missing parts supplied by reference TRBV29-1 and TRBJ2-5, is SAVISQKPSRDICQRGTSLTIQCQVDSQVTMMFWYRQQPGQSLTLIATANQGSEATYESGFVIDKFPISRPNLTFSTLTVSNMSPEDSSIYLCSVGQGVETQYFGPGTRLLVL.